Described below is a single T cell receptor beta chain sequence and its context. Antigen specificity is unknown. The source of the sample is a study of siplizumab effects on memory and regulatory T cells. The germline CDR1 and CDR2 sequences are SGHAT and FQNNGV. Trimming cost V 5 bases and J 4 bases; bases outside gene matches: 6. This CDR3 has 15 amino acids. Only in-frame clones appear in the TCRdb table, and some are missing; sequencing was by immunoSEQ multiplex PCR. The sample records about 100,000 clones, about 91% being singletons. Study-level points and caveats: Roughly 75-96% of proliferating CD4+ or CD8+ clones defied assignment to a naive or memory phenotype.

Material: CD4+ T cells sorted from blood. The origin of this receptor is a human donor in good health. V and J are TRBV11-2 and TRBJ2-7; TRBD2 aligns across 12 bases. The CDR3 reads CASSTTSGGQYEQYF. CDR3 DNA sequence: TGTGCCAGCAGCACAACTAGCGGGGGGCAGTACGAGCAGTACTTC. Together with reference TRBV11-2 and TRBJ2-7, the CDR3 gives the full variable domain: EAGVAQSPRYKIIEKRQSVAFWCNPISGHATLYWYQQILGQGPKLLIQFQNNGVVDDSQLPKDRFSAERLKGVDSTLKIQPAKLEDSAVYLCASSTTSGGQYEQYFGPGTRLTVT.